Listed below are T cell receptor beta chains from one sample, sequenced in a study of T cells in Graves' hyperthyroidism and ophthalmopathy. TCRdb ran MiXCR on the multiplex PCR reads and lists one entry per CDR3 protein. Found here are over 300,000 distinct CDR3 sequences, approximately 13% of them singletons; the top ten hold 11%. Sequencing was performed on blood. The receptors were gathered from a woman aged 55-69 years with Graves' hyperthyroidism. CDR3s include the opening cysteine and the closing phenylalanine or tryptophan. Fields, in order: clone size, D gene, V gene, J gene, CDR3 protein, CDR3 DNA. D genes are given only for firm matches. Expanded clones are given a class, and other clones once, few, many or no size at all.

>NA|NA|TRBV29-1|TRBJ2-3
CSVERPPGDTDTQYF
TGCAGCGTCGAAAGACCACCGGGCGACACAGATACGCAGTATTTT
>NA|NA|TRBV30|TRBJ2-1
CAWSVRWGYNEQFF
TGTGCCTGGAGTGTACGGTGGGGTTACAATGAGCAGTTCTTC
>many|TRBD1|TRBV6-1|TRBJ1-2
CASSPETGGARGYTF
TGTGCCAGCAGTCCAGAGACAGGGGGCGCAAGGGGCTACACCTTC
>many|TRBD1|TRBV20-1|TRBJ2-7
CSARLPRGQGYEQYF
TGCAGTGCTAGACTACCGAGGGGACAGGGGTACGAGCAGTACTTC
>NA|NA|TRBV28|TRBJ1-2
CVSKSGIRGYTF
TGTGTCTCCAAAAGCGGTATTCGTGGCTACACCTTC
>NA|NA|TRBV6-1|TRBJ2-5
CASSESFAGGKQETQYF
TGTGCCAGCAGTGAAAGTTTTGCCGGGGGAAAGCAAGAGACCCAGTACTTC
>many|NA|TRBV4-1|TRBJ1-2
CASSQEGLQGINGYTF
TGCGCCAGCAGCCAAGAGGGCCTACAGGGAATAAATGGCTACACCTTC
>many|TRBD1|TRBV3-1|TRBJ2-1
CASSYTGTGGTEQFF
TGTGCCAGCAGTTATACCGGGACAGGGGGAACTGAGCAGTTCTTC
>many|NA|TRBV28|TRBJ1-1
CASSLGTAYRAEAFF
TGTGCCAGCAGTTTAGGCACAGCCTACCGGGCGGAAGCTTTCTTT
>NA|NA|TRBV28|TRBJ1-3
CASGLEGGFPSGNTIYF
TGTGCCAGCGGCCTTGAGGGGGGGTTCCCCTCTGGAAACACCATATATTTT
>once|NA|TRBV11-2|TRBJ2-7
CASSLVYIAASSYEQYF
TGTGCCAGCAGCTTAGTGTACATAGCGGCCAGCTCCTACGAGCAGTACTTC
>NA|TRBD2|TRBV6-2/TRBV6-3|TRBJ2-5
CASSSLAGKETQYF
TGTGCCAGCAGTTCCCTAGCGGGAAAAGAGACCCAGTACTTC
>few|NA|TRBV29-1|TRBJ1-1
CSVAGGEMNTEAFF
TGCAGCGTTGCGGGGGGAGAGATGAACACTGAAGCTTTCTTT
>NA|NA|TRBV7-9|TRBJ2-3
CASRSITPGHGTQYF
TGTGCCAGCAGGTCGATTACCCCCGGTCACGGTACGCAGTATTTT
>many|TRBD2|TRBV6-2/TRBV6-3|TRBJ2-7
CASSAGGSPGSYEQYF
TGTGCCAGCAGTGCAGGCGGGAGTCCCGGCTCCTACGAGCAGTACTTC
>NA|NA|TRBV7-9|TRBJ2-7
CASSGLNYEQYF
TGTGCCAGCAGCGGGTTGAACTACGAGCAGTACTTC
>few|TRBD1|TRBV5-1|TRBJ1-4
CASSIQGGTNEKLFF
TGCGCCAGCAGCATACAGGGGGGAACTAATGAAAAACTGTTTTTT
>many|NA|TRBV11-2|TRBJ2-5
CASTLMTTQETQYF
TGTGCCAGCACCCTCATGACAACCCAGGAGACCCAGTACTTC
>many|NA|TRBV27|TRBJ2-7
CASSLTTATSSYEQYF
TGTGCCAGCAGTTTAACCACAGCGACCAGCTCCTACGAGCAGTACTTC
>many|NA|TRBV11-3|TRBJ2-1
CASSLISPPGDEQFF
TGTGCCAGCAGCTTAATTAGCCCTCCAGGGGATGAGCAGTTCTTC
>many|TRBD2|TRBV30|TRBJ2-7
CAVGPSGKYEQYF
TGTGCCGTAGGACCTAGCGGGAAATACGAGCAGTACTTC
>NA|NA|TRBV11-2|TRBJ2-1
CASSTTCGAYNEQFF
TGTGCCAGCAGCACGACTTGCGGGGCCTACAATGAGCAGTTCTTC
>many|NA|TRBV6-1|TRBJ1-2
CASSEANFRVPTDGYTF
TGTGCCAGCAGTGAAGCGAATTTTAGGGTCCCTACGGATGGCTACACCTTC
>few|NA|TRBV20-1|TRBJ1-4
CSARGLEGTGDEKLFF
TGCAGTGCTAGAGGCCTGGAAGGAACAGGAGATGAAAAACTGTTTTTT
>many|NA|TRBV12-5|TRBJ2-7
CASGPRDSYEQYF
TGTGCTAGTGGTCCCCGGGACTCCTACGAGCAGTACTTC
>few|TRBD1|TRBV6-1|TRBJ2-2
CASSDGQGGVTGELFF
TGTGCCAGCAGTGATGGACAGGGGGGAGTTACCGGGGAGCTGTTTTTT
>many|TRBD1|TRBV20-1|TRBJ2-7
CSARVEDRAYEQYF
TGCAGTGCTAGAGTAGAGGACAGGGCCTACGAGCAGTACTTC
>many|TRBD2|TRBV19|TRBJ2-2
CASSPRTSGRENTGELFF
TGTGCCAGTAGTCCTCGGACTAGCGGGAGAGAGAACACCGGGGAGCTGTTTTTT
>many|TRBD1|TRBV20-1|TRBJ2-7
CSAMTGPSYEQYF
TGCAGTGCTATGACAGGGCCCTCCTACGAGCAGTACTTC
>many|TRBD1|TRBV29-1|TRBJ2-7
CSVVAQGAMREQYF
TGCAGCGTTGTCGCTCAGGGGGCGATGAGGGAGCAGTACTTC
>many|NA|TRBV27|TRBJ2-1
CASRVMQGSYNEQFF
TGTGCCAGCCGAGTTATGCAAGGCTCCTACAATGAGCAGTTCTTC
>NA|TRBD2|TRBV20-1|TRBJ2-3
CSAPAGGPQDTQYF
TGCAGTGCCCCAGCGGGAGGGCCTCAAGATACGCAGTATTTT
>many|NA|TRBV11-3|TRBJ2-5
CASSLRVGLKETQYF
TGTGCCAGCAGCCTAAGGGTCGGACTAAAAGAGACCCAGTACTTC